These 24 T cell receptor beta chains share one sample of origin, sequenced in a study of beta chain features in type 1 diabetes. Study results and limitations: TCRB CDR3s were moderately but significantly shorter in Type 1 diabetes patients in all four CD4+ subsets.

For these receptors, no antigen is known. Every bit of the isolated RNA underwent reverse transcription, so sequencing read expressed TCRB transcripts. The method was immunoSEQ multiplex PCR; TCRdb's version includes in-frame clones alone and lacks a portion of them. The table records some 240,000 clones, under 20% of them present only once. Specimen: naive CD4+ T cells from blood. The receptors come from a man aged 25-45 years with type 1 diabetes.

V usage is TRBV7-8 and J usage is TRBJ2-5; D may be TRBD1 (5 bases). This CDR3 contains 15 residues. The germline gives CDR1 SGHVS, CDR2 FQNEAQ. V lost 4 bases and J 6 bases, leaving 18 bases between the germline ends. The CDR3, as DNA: TGTGCCAGCAGCTACACGCCAGGGATTGGTAAGACCCAGTACTTC. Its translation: CASSYTPGIGKTQYF. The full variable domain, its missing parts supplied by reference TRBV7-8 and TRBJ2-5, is GAGVSQSPRYKVAKRGQDVALRCDPISGHVSLFWYQQALGQGPEFLTYFQNEAQLDKSGLPSDRFFAERPEGSVSTLKIQRTQQEDSAVYLCASSYTPGIGKTQYFGPGTRLLVL.

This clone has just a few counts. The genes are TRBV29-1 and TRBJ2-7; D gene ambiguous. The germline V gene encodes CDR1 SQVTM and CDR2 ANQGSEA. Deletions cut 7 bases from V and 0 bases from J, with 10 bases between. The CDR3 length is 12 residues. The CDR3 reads CSGYDNSYEQYF. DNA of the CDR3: TGCAGCGGGTATGACAACTCCTACGAGCAGTACTTC.

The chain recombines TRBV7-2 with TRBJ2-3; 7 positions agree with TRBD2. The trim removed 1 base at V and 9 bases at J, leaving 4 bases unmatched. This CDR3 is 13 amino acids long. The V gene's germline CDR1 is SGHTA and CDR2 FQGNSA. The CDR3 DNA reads TGTGCCAGCAGCTTAGAGACGGGAGGAACGCAGTATTTT. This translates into CASSLETGGTQYF.

The CDR3 region is CASSFNRAADTQYF. The CDR3 nucleotides are TGTGCCAGCAGTTTCAACAGGGCGGCAGATACGCAGTATTTT. J is TRBJ2-3 and V is TRBV27; possibly TRBD1 for D (6 bases). V lost 3 bases and J lost 4, with 11 bases in between. Germline CDR1 and CDR2: MNHEY and SMNVEV (reference sequence). This CDR3 has 14 residues.

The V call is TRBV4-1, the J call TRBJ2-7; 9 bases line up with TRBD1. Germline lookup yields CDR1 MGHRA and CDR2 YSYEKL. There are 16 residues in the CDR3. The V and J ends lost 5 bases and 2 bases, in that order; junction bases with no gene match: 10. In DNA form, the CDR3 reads TGCGCCAGCAGCGGCCGGACAGGGGCCGAAGCCTACGAGCAGTACTTC. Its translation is CASSGRTGAEAYEQYF.

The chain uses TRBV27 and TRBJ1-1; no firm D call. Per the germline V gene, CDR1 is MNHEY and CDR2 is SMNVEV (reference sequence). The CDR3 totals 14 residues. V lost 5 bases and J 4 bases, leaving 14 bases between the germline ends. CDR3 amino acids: CASSTGRRGTEAFF. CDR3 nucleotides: TGTGCCAGCAGTACGGGCCGACGGGGCACTGAAGCTTTCTTT.

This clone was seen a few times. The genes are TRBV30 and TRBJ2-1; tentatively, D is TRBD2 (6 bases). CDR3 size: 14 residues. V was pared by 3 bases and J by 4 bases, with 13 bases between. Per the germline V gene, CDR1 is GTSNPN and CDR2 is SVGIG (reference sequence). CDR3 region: CAWSAGLPYNEQFF. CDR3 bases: TGTGCCTGGAGCGCGGGACTCCCTTACAATGAGCAGTTCTTC. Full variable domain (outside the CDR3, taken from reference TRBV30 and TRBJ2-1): SQTIHQWPATLVQPVGSPLSLECTVEGTSNPNLYWYRQAAGRGLQLLFYSVGIGQISSEVPQNLSASRPQDRQFILSSKKLLLSDSGFYLCAWSAGLPYNEQFFGPGTRLTVL.

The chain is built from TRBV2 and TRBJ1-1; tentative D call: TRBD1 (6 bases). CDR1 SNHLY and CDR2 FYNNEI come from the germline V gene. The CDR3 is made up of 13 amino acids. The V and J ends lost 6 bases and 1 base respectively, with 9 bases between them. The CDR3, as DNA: TGTGCCAGCAGCACACAGGGGAACACTGAAGCTTTCTTT. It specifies CASSTQGNTEAFF.

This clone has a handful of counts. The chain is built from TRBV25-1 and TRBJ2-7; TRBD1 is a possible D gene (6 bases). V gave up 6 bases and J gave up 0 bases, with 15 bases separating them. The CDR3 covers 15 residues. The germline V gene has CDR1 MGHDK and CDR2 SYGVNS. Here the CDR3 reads CASRQSGVSSYEQYF. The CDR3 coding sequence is TGTGCCAGCAGACAGTCAGGGGTAAGCTCCTACGAGCAGTACTTC.

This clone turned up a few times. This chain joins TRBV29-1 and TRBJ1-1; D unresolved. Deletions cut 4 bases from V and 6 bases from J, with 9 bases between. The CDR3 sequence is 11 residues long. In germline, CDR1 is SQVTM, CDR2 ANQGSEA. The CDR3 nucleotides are TGCAGCGTTGGTGCAGTTGCTGAAGCTTTCTTT. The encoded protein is CSVGAVAEAFF.

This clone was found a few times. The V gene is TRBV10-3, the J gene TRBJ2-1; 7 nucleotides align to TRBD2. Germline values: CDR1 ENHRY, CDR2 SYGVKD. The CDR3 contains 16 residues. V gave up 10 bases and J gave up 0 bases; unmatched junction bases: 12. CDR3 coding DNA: TGTGCCACGAAAAGGGAGGGCGGGAGCTCCTACAATGAGCAGTTCTTC. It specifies CATKREGGSSYNEQFF.

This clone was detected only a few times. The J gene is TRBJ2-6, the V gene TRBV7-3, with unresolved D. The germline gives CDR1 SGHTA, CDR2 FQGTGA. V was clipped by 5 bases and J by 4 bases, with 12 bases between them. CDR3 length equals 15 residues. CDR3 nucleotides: TGTGCCAGCAGCCTCCACATTAGGGGGGCCAACGTCCTGACTTTC. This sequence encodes CASSLHIRGANVLTF.

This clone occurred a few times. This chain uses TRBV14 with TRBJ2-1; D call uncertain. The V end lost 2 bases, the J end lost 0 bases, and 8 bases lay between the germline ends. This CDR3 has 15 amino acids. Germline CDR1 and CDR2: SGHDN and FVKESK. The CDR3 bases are TGTGCCAGCAGCCAATTTTTGGGCTCCTACAATGAGCAGTTCTTC. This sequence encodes CASSQFLGSYNEQFF.

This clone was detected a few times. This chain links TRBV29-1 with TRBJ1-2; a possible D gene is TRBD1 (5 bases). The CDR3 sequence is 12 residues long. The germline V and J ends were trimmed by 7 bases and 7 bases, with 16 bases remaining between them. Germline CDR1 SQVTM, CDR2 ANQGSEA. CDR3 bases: TGCAGCGACTTAACAGGTAGCTCTGGCTACACCTTC. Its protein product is CSDLTGSSGYTF.

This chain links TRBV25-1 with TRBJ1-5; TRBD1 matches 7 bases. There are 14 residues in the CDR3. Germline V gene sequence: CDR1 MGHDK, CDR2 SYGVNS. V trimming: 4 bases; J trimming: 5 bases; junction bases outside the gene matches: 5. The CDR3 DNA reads TGTGCCAGCAGTGGGACAGGTGGGGATCAGCCCCAGCATTTT. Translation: CASSGTGGDQPQHF.

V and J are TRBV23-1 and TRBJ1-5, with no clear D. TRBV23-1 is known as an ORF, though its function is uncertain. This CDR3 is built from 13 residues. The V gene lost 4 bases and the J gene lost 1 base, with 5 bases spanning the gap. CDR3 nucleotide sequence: TGCGCCAGCAGTCGGGAAAGCAATCAGCCCCAGCATTTT. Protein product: CASSRESNQPQHF.

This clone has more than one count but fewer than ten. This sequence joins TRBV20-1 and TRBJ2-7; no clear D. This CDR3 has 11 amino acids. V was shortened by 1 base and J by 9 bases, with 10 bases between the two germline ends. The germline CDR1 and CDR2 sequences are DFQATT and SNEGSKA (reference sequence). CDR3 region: CSARVGSLQYF. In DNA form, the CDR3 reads TGCAGTGCTAGAGTAGGGTCCTTGCAGTACTTC.

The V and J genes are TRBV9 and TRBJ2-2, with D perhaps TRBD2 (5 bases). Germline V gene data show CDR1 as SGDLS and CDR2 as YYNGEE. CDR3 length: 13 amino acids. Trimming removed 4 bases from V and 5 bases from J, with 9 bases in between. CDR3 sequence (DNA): TGTGCCAGCAGCATCCCGGGAACCGGGGAGCTGTTTTTT. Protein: CASSIPGTGELFF.

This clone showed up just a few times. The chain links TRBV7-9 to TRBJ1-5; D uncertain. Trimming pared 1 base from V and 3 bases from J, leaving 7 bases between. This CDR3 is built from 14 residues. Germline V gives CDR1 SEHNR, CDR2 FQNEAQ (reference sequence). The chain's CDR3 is CASSLVDNNQPQHF. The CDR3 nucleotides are TGTGCCAGCAGCTTAGTAGACAACAATCAGCCCCAGCATTTT.

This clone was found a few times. The CDR3 protein is CSAGLGRTYEQYF. DNA of the CDR3: TGCAGCGCCGGACTAGGGAGGACTTACGAGCAGTACTTC. The J gene is TRBJ2-7, the V gene TRBV29-1; 7 positions agree with TRBD2. The CDR3 covers 13 residues. J was trimmed by 4 bases and V by 7 bases; bases with no gene match: 10. Per the germline V gene, CDR1 is SQVTM and CDR2 is ANQGSEA.

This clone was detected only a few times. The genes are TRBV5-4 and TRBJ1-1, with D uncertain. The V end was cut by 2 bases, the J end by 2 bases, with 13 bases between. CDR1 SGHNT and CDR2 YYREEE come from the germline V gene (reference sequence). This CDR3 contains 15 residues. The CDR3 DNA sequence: TGTGCCAGCAGCTTCAGTCGGCAGAGAAACACTGAAGCTTTCTTT. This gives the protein CASSFSRQRNTEAFF.

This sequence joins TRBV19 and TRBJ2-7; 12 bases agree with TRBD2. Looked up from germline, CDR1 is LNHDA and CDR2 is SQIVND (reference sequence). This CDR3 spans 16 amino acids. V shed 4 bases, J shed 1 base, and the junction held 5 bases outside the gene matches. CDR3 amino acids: CASSNGLAGLSYEQYF. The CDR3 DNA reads TGTGCCAGTAGTAACGGACTAGCGGGACTATCCTACGAGCAGTACTTC.

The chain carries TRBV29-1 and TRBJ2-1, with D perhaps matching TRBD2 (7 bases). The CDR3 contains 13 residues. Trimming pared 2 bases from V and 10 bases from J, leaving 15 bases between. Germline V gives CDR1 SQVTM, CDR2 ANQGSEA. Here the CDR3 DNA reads TGCAGCGTTGAAAGGGGGGGAGGAAGAGAGCAGTTCTTC. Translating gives CSVERGGGREQFF.

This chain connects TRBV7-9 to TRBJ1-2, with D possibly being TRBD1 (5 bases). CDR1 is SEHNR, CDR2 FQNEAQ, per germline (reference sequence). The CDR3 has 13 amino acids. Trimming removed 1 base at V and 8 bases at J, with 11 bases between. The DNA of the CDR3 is TGTGCCAGCAGCTTAGGGGAGACAGCCGGCTACACCTTC. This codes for CASSLGETAGYTF.